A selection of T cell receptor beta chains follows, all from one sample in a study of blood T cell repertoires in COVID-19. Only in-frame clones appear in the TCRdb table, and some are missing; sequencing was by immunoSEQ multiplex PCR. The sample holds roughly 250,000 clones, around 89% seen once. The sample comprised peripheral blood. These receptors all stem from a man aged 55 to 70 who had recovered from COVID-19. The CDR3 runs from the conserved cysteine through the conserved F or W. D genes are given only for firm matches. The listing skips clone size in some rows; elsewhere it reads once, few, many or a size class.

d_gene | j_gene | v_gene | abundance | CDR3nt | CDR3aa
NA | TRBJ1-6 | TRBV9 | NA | TGTGCCAGCAGCGGACTGGGGCCCAGTAATTCACCCCTCCACTTT | CASSGLGPSNSPLHF
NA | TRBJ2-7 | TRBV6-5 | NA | TGTGCCAGCAGCTCAGACCGGGTCGGCGAGCAGTACTTC | CASSSDRVGEQYF
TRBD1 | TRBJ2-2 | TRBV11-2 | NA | TGTGCCAGCAGCTTTAGGGGGCCAAACACCGGGGAGCTGTTTTTT | CASSFRGPNTGELFF
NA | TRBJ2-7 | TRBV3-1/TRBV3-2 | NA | TGTGCCAGCAGCTTGGACAGATACGAGCAGTACTTC | CASSLDRYEQYF
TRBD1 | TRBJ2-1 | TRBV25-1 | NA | TGTGCCAGCAGTGAGGACAGGACAGGGTGGAACGAGCAGTTCTTC | CASSEDRTGWNEQFF
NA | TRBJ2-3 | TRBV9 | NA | TGTGCCAGCAGCGGGACTAGCACAGATACGCAGTATTTT | CASSGTSTDTQYF
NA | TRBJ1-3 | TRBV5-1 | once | TGCGCCAGCAGCTTGGCCCGAGAACCGGGAAACACCATATATTTT | CASSLAREPGNTIYF
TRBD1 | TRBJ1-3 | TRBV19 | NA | TGTGCCAGTAGTATAAGATCCGGGACAGAAAGTGGAAACACCATATATTTT | CASSIRSGTESGNTIYF
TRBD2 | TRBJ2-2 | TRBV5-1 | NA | TGCGCCAGCAGCCCGGGTGGGACTAGCCAGACCGGGGAGCTGTTTTTT | CASSPGGTSQTGELFF
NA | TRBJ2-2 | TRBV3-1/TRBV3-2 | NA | TGTGCCAGCAGCCAAGTTGTCGACAGGACGAACACCGGGGAGCTGTTTTTT | CASSQVVDRTNTGELFF
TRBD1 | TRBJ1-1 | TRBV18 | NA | TGTGCCAGCTCATCGACAGGGGTTCACACTGAAGCTTTCTTT | CASSSTGVHTEAFF
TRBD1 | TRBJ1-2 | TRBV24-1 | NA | TGTGCCACCAGTGACGTAGGACAGGGTTTGGATGGCTACACCTTC | CATSDVGQGLDGYTF
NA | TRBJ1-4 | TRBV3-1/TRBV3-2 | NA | TGTGCCAGCAGCCAACTAGGGGGACTGTTTTTT | CASSQLGGLFF
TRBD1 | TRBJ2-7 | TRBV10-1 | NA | TGCGCCAGCAGTGAGTCCAGGGGACAGGGGCGCACCTACGAGCAGTACTTC | CASSESRGQGRTYEQYF
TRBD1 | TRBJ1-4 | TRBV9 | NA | TGTGCCAGCAGCGCCGACAGGGGTTTCGAAAAACTGTTTTTT | CASSADRGFEKLFF
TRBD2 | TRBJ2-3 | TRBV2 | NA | TGTGCCAGCAGTCAGGGAGGGGAGGATACGCAGTATTTT | CASSQGGEDTQYF
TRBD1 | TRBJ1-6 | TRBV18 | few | TGTGCCAGCTCACCGGGACAGGTCAATTCACCCCTCCACTTT | CASSPGQVNSPLHF
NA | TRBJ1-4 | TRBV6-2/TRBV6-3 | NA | TGTGCCAGCAGTCCAGTTGCAACTAATGAAAAACTGTTTTTT | CASSPVATNEKLFF
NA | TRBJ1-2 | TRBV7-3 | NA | TGTGCCAGCAGCTTAAACCCAGGGTTTAACTATGGCTACACCTTC | CASSLNPGFNYGYTF
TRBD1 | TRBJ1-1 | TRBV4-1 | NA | TGCGCCAGCAGCCACCCTAGGACAGGGAGGAACACTGAAGCTTTCTTT | CASSHPRTGRNTEAFF
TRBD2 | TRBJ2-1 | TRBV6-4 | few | TGTGCCAGCAGTGCCGGGACTAGCGGGGGTGATGAGCAGTTCTTC | CASSAGTSGGDEQFF
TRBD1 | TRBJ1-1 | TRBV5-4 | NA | TGTGCCAGCGGGGGACAGGGAATATTCAACACTGAAGCTTTCTTT | CASGGQGIFNTEAFF
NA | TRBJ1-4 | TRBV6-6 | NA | TGTGCCAGCAACCCCACAGCAACTAATGAAAAACTGTTTTTT | CASNPTATNEKLFF
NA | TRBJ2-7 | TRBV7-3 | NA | TGTGCCAGCAGCTTAACTTGGGACACCTCCTACGAGCAGTACTTC | CASSLTWDTSYEQYF
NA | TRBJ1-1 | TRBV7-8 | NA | TGTGCCAGCAGCTCTTCCCCGGGGTACGGGAACACTGAAGCTTTCTTT | CASSSSPGYGNTEAFF
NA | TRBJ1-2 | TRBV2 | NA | TGTGCCAGCGGTGGTGGGGGGGCCGGGTACTATGGCTACACCTTC | CASGGGGAGYYGYTF
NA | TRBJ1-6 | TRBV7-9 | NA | TGTGCCAGCAGCTTAACAGGGAACTATAATTCACCCCTCCACTTT | CASSLTGNYNSPLHF
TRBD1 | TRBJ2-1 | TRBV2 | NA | TGTGCCAGCAGTTTTTTGTCAGGACAGGGGGGCTTATTTGCTGGTGAGCAGTTCTTC | CASSFLSGQGGLFAGEQFF
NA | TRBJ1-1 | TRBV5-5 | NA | TGTGCCAGCAGCCACCGGACAAGCCAAGCTTTCTTT | CASSHRTSQAFF
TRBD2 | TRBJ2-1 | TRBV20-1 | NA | TGCAGTGCTAGTCAAACGCGGGGGGCAGGCAATGAGCAGTTCTTC | CSASQTRGAGNEQFF
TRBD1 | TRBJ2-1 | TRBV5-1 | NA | TGCGCCAGCAGCACTGGGACAGGGTTTCTCAATGAGCAGTTCTTC | CASSTGTGFLNEQFF
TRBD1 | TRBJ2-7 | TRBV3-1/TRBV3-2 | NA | TGTGCCAGCAGCCAAGGGACAGGACCCCCCTACGAGCAGTACTTC | CASSQGTGPPYEQYF
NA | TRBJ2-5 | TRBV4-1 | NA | TGCGCCAGCAGCCAGCCCCACAGGGAAGAGACCCAGTACTTC | CASSQPHREETQYF
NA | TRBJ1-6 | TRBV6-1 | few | TGTGCCAGCAGTGATGCCCTAAAAAATTCACCCCTCCACTTT | CASSDALKNSPLHF
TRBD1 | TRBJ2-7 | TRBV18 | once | TGTGCCAGCTCACCCGGGACAGGGGACTACGAGCAGTACTTC | CASSPGTGDYEQYF
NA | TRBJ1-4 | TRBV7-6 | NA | TGTGCCAGCAGCCTGGGGGCAGCGAATGAAAAACTGTTTTTT | CASSLGAANEKLFF
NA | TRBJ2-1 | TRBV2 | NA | TGTGCCAGCAGTGTTTTGGCGGTCTCCTACAATGAGCAGTTCTTC | CASSVLAVSYNEQFF
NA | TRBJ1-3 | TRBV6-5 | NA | TGTGCCAGCAGTTACTCCAGGGGCTCCTCTGGAAACACCATATATTTT | CASSYSRGSSGNTIYF
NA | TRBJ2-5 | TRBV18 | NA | TGTGCCAGCTCACCTGGGGACTTAGAAGAGACCCAGTACTTC | CASSPGDLEETQYF
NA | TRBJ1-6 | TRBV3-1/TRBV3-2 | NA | TGTGCCAGCAGCCCGGCCGAGGGAAATTCACCCCTCCACTTT | CASSPAEGNSPLHF
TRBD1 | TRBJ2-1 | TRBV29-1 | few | TGCAGCGTGCGGGGACAGGGAAACGAGCAGTTCTTC | CSVRGQGNEQFF
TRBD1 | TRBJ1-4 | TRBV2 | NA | TGTGCCAGCAGTCGACAGGGCCTTAATGAAAAACTGTTTTTT | CASSRQGLNEKLFF
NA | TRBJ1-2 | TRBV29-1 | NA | TGCAGCGTACCCAAAATGAAAAGGGAGGATGGCTACACCTTC | CSVPKMKREDGYTF
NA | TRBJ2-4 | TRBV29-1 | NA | TGCAGTGTCATGATAAGCTTAGCCAAAAACATTCAGTACTTC | CSVMISLAKNIQYF
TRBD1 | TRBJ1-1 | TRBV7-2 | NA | TGTGCCAGCAGCTTCCAGGGGGCCGTGAACACTGAAGCTTTCTTT | CASSFQGAVNTEAFF
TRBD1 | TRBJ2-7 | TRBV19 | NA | TGTGCCAGTAGTCCACCGGGACAGCTTTCCTACGAGCAGTACTTC | CASSPPGQLSYEQYF
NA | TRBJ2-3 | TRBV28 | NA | TGTGCCAGCAGTTTTGCCCAGGGGCGCACAGATACGCAGTATTTT | CASSFAQGRTDTQYF
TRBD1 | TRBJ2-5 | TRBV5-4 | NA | TGTGCCAGCAGCTTGGCACAGGGGGCTTGGGAGACCCAGTACTTC | CASSLAQGAWETQYF
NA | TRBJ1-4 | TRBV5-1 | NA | TGCGCCAGCAGCCCGGACAGCACTAATGAAAAACTGTTTTTT | CASSPDSTNEKLFF
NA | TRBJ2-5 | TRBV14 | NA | TGTGCCAGCAGCCAACCACAGAAAGAGACCCAGTACTTC | CASSQPQKETQYF
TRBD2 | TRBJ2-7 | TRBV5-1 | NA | TGCGCCAGCAGCCCCGGGGGGGGAGGATCCTACGAGCAGTACTTC | CASSPGGGGSYEQYF